A selection of T cell receptor beta chains follows, all from one sample in a study of vaccination and CD4 T cells after COVID-19. TCRdb fed the PCR reads into MiXCR, producing one record per CDR3 protein. Of about 15,000 distinct CDR3 sequences listed, 31% are singletons. These receptors have no identified antigens. Sequences were obtained from cultured CD4+ T cells from blood. The receptors shown here come from a human donor with COVID-19. Each CDR3 is given with its conserved first and last residue. The order of the fields is clone size, V gene, J gene, D gene, CDR3 DNA, CDR3 protein. A D gene is named only where the DNA matches it firmly. Size is stated for part of the rows, as once, few or many counts, or as a class when the clone is expanded.

clone_size: .; v_call: TRBV11-3; j_call: TRBJ2-2; d_call: .; cdr3_nt: TGTGCCAGCAGCTTACATACAGGGAGTCTCACCGGGGAGCTGTTTTTT; cdr3_aa: CASSLHTGSLTGELFF
clone_size: .; v_call: TRBV6-1; j_call: TRBJ1-1; d_call: TRBD1; cdr3_nt: TGTGCCAGCAGTACGAACAGGGGGCAAGCTTTCTTT; cdr3_aa: CASSTNRGQAFF
clone_size: .; v_call: TRBV6-5; j_call: TRBJ1-1; d_call: .; cdr3_nt: TGTGCCAGCAGCTACCTCCCCAGCACTGAAGCTTTCTTT; cdr3_aa: CASSYLPSTEAFF
clone_size: .; v_call: TRBV5-8; j_call: TRBJ2-1; d_call: .; cdr3_nt: TGTGCCAGCAGCTTGGAACACGGGGGCGCGTGGTACAATGAGCAGTTCTTC; cdr3_aa: CASSLEHGGAWYNEQFF
clone_size: few; v_call: TRBV19; j_call: TRBJ1-2; d_call: .; cdr3_nt: TGTGCCAGTAGTATAGCGCCAGGGCGAGAGAATGGCTACACCTTC; cdr3_aa: CASSIAPGRENGYTF
clone_size: few; v_call: TRBV12-3/TRBV12-4; j_call: TRBJ2-1; d_call: TRBD1; cdr3_nt: TGTGCCAGCAGACAACAGGGGTTGGGGTACAATGAGCAGTTCTTC; cdr3_aa: CASRQQGLGYNEQFF
clone_size: .; v_call: TRBV12-3/TRBV12-4; j_call: TRBJ2-7; d_call: .; cdr3_nt: TGTGCCAGCAGTCGGCAGGGTTGGAGCTCCTACGAGCAGTACTTC; cdr3_aa: CASSRQGWSSYEQYF
clone_size: .; v_call: TRBV27; j_call: TRBJ2-5; d_call: .; cdr3_nt: TGTGCCAGCAGTTTGATTGGACCTGGAGGAGAGACCCAGTACTTC; cdr3_aa: CASSLIGPGGETQYF
clone_size: medium-sized; v_call: TRBV6-5; j_call: TRBJ1-2; d_call: .; cdr3_nt: TGTGCCAGCAGTTACGAGCGGAAGGGCTACACCTTC; cdr3_aa: CASSYERKGYTF
clone_size: .; v_call: TRBV25-1; j_call: TRBJ2-3; d_call: TRBD2; cdr3_nt: TGTGCCAGCAGTGACGGTAGCGGGGGGGTTTTGTCCGCGCAGTATTTT; cdr3_aa: CASSDGSGGVLSAQYF
clone_size: .; v_call: TRBV5-4; j_call: TRBJ2-1; d_call: TRBD2; cdr3_nt: TGTGCCAGCAGCTTTGCTAGCGGGGGGTACTACAATGAGCAGTTCTTC; cdr3_aa: CASSFASGGYYNEQFF
clone_size: .; v_call: TRBV11-2; j_call: TRBJ2-6; d_call: .; cdr3_nt: TGTGCCAGCAGCTTTTGGGGCAGGGCGACCGGGGCCAACGTCCTGACTTTC; cdr3_aa: CASSFWGRATGANVLTF
clone_size: .; v_call: TRBV7-2; j_call: TRBJ2-5; d_call: .; cdr3_nt: TGTGTCAGCAGCTTAAGTCTCAGGGCCCAGACCCAGTACTTC; cdr3_aa: CVSSLSLRAQTQYF
clone_size: .; v_call: TRBV25-1; j_call: TRBJ2-3; d_call: .; cdr3_nt: TGTGCCAGCAGTGAATTGGGTACTCCTAGCACAGATACGCAGTATTTT; cdr3_aa: CASSELGTPSTDTQYF
clone_size: .; v_call: TRBV29-1; j_call: TRBJ1-1; d_call: .; cdr3_nt: TGCAGCGTTCGGGTCGGGAGTGGCACTGAAGCTTTCTTT; cdr3_aa: CSVRVGSGTEAFF
clone_size: once; v_call: TRBV5-1; j_call: TRBJ1-1; d_call: TRBD1; cdr3_nt: TGCGCCAGCAGGAATACCGGGACAGGGGAATACACTGAAGCTTTCTTT; cdr3_aa: CASRNTGTGEYTEAFF